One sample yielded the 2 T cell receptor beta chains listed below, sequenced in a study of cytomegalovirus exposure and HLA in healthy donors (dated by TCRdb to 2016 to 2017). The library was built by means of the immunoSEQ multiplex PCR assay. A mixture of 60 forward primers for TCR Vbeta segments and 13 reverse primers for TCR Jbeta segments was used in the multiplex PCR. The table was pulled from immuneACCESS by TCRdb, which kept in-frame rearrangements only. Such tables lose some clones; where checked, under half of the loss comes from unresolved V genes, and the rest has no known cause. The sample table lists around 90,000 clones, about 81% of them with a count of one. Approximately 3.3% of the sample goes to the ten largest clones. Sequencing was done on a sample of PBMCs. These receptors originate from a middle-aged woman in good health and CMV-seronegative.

CDR3 sequence: CASSFRDYTYEQYF. The DNA of the CDR3 is TGTGCCAGCAGCTTCCGGGATTATACCTACGAGCAGTACTTC. The J gene is TRBJ2-7, the V gene TRBV7-2, with TRBD2 as a possible D gene (5 bases). Germline CDR1 and CDR2: SGHTA and FQGNSA. The CDR3 sequence is 14 residues long. V lost 3 bases and J 2 bases, leaving 11 bases between the germline ends.

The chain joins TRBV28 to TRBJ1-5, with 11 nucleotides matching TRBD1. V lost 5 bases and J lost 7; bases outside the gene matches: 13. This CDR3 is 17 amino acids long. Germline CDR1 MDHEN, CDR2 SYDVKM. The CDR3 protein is CASSPLRDRGVGQPQHF. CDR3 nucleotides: TGTGCCAGCAGTCCACTCCGGGACAGGGGGGTTGGACAGCCCCAGCATTTT. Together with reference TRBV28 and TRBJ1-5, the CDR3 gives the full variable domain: DVKVTQSSRYLVKRTGEKVFLECVQDMDHENMFWYRQDPGLGLRLIYFSYDVKMKEKGDIPEGYSVSREKKERFSLILESASTNQTSMYLCASSPLRDRGVGQPQHFGDGTRLSIL.